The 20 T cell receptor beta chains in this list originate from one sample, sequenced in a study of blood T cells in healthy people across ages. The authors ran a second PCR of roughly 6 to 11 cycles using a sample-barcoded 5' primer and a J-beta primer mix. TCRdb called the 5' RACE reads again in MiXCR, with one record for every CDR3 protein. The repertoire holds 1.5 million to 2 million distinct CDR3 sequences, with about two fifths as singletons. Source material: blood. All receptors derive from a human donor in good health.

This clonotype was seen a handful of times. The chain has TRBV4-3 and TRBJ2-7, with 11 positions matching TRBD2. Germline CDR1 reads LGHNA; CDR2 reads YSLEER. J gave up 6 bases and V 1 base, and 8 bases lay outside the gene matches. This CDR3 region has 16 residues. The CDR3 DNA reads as TGCGCCAGCAGCCAAGTTTGGCTAGCGGGGGGCTCCGAGCAGTACTTC. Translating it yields CASSQVWLAGGSEQYF.

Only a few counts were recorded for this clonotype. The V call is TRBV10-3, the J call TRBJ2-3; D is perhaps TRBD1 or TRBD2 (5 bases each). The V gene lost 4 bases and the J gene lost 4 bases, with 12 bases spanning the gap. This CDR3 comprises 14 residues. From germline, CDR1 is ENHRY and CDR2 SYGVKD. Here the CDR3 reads CAISVGPTADTQYF. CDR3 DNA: TGTGCCATCAGTGTGGGACCTACGGCAGATACGCAGTATTTT.

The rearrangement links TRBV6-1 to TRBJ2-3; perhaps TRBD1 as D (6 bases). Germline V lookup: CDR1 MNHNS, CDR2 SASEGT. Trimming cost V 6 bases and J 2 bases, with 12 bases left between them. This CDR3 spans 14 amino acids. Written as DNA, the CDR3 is TGTGCCAGCAGCACAGACAGGTTCACAGATACGCAGTATTTT. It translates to CASSTDRFTDTQYF.

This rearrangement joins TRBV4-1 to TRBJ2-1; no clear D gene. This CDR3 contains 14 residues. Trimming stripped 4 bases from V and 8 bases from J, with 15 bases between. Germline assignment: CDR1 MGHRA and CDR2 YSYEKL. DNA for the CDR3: TGCGCCAGCAGCCCGGATAAGGGAAACGATGAGCAGTTCTTC. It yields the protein CASSPDKGNDEQFF.

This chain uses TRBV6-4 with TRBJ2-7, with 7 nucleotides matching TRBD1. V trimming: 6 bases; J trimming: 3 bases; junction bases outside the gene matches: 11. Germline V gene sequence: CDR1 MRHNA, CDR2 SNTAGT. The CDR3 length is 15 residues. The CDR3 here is CASSRDGTASYEQYF. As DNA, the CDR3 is TGTGCCAGCAGCCGAGACGGGACAGCTAGCTACGAGCAGTACTTC.

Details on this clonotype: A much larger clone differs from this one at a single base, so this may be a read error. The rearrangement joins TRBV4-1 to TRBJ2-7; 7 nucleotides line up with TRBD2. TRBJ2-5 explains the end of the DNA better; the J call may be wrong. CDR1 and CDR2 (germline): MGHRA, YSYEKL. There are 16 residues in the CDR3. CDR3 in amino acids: CASNQGSGGLGETQYF. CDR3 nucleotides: TGCGCCAGCAACCAAGGTTCGGGGGGATTAGGAGAGACCCAGTACTTC.

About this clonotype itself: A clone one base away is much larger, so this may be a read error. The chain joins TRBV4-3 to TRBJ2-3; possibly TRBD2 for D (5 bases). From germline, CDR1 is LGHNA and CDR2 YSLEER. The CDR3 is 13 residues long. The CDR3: CASSQETGNTQDF. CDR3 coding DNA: TGCGCCAGCAGCCAAGAAACGGGGAATACGCAGGATTTT.

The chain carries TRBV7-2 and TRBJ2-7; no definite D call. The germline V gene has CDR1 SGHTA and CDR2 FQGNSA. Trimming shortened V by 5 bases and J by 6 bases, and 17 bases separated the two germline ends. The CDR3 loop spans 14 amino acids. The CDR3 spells CASSRRTGEVEQYF. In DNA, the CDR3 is TGTGCCAGCAGCCGAAGGACGGGTGAGGTCGAGCAGTACTTC. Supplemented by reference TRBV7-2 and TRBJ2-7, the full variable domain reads GAGVSQSPSNKVTEKGKDVELRCDPISGHTALYWYRQSLGQGLEFLIYFQGNSAPDKSGLPSDRFSAERTGGSVSTLTIQRTQQEDSAVYLCASSRRTGEVEQYFGPGTRLTVT.

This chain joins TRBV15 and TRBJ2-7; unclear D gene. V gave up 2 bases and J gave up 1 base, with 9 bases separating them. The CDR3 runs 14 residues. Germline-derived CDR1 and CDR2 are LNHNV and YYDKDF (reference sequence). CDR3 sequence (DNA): TGTGCCACCAGCAGACAGGATACATCCTACGAGCAGTACTTC. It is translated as CATSRQDTSYEQYF.

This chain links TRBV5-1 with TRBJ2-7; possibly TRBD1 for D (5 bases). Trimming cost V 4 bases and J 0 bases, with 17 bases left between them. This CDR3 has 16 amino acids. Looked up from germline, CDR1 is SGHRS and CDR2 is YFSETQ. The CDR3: CASSPNPQGTSYEQYF. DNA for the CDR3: TGCGCCAGCAGCCCAAATCCTCAGGGAACCTCCTACGAGCAGTACTTC.

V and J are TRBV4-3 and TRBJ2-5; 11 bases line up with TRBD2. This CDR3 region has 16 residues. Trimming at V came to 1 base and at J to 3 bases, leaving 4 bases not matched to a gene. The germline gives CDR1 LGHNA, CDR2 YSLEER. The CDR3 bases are TGCGCCAGCAGCCAAGGAAAGACTAGCGGGGAAGAGACCCAGTACTTC. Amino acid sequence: CASSQGKTSGEETQYF.

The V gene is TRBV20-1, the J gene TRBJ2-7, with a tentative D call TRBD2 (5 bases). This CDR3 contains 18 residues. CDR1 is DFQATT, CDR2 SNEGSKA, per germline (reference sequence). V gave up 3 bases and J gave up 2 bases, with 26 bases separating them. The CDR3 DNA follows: TGCAGTGCTAGTCGGCAGCGGAGAACTAAAAAAGGCACCTACGAGCAGTACTTC. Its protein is CSASRQRRTKKGTYEQYF.

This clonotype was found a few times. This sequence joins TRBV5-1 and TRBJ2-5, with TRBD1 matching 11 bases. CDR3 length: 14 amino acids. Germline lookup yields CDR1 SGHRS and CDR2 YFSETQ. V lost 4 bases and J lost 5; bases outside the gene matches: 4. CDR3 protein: CASSRGQGEETQYF. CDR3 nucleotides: TGCGCCAGCAGCAGGGGACAGGGGGAGGAGACCCAGTACTTC.

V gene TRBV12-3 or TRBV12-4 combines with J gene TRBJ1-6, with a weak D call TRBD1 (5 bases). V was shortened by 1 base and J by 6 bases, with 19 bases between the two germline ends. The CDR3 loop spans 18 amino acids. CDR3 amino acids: CASSLGRLGTGFNSPLHF. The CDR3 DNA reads TGTGCCAGCAGTTTAGGCCGCCTCGGGACGGGATTTAATTCACCCCTCCACTTT.

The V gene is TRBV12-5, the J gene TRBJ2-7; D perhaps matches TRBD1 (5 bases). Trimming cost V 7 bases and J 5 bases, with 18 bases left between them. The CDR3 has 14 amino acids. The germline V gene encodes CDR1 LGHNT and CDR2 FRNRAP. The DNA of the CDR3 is TGTGCTAGTGCCGCTGGGGCGTTAGTCCACGAGCAGTACTTC. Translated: CASAAGALVHEQYF.

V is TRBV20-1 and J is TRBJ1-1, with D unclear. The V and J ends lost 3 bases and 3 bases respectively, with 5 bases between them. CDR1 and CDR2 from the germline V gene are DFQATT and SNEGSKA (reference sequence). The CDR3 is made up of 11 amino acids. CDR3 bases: TGCAGTGCTAGGGCGTACACTGAAGCTTTCTTT. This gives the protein CSARAYTEAFF.

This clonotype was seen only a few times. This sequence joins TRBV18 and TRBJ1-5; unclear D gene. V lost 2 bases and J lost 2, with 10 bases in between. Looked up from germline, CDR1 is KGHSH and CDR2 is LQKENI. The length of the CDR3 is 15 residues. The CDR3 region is CASSPSGVGNQPQHF. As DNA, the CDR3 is TGTGCCAGCTCACCAAGCGGGGTGGGCAATCAGCCCCAGCATTTT.

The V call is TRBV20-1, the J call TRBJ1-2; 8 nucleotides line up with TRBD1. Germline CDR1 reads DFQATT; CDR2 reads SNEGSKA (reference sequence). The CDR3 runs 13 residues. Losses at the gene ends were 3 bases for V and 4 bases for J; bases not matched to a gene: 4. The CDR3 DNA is TGCAGTGCTAGGGGTGGGACAGGCTATGGCTACACCTTC. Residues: CSARGGTGYGYTF.

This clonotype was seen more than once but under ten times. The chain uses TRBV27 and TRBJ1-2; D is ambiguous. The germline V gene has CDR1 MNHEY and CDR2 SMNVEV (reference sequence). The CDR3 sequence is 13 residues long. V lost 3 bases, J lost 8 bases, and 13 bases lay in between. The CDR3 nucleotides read TGTGCCAGCAGTTTTGGGCCCCGGAGAGGCTACACCTTC. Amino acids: CASSFGPRRGYTF.

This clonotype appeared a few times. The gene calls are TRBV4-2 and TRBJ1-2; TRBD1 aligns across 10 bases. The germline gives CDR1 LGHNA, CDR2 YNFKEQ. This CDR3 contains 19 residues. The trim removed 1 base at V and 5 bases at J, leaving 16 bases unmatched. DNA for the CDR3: TGTGCCAGCAGCCAAGTTTTAAAAGGGACAGGGGCTATTAAGTATGGCTACACCTTC. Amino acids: CASSQVLKGTGAIKYGYTF.